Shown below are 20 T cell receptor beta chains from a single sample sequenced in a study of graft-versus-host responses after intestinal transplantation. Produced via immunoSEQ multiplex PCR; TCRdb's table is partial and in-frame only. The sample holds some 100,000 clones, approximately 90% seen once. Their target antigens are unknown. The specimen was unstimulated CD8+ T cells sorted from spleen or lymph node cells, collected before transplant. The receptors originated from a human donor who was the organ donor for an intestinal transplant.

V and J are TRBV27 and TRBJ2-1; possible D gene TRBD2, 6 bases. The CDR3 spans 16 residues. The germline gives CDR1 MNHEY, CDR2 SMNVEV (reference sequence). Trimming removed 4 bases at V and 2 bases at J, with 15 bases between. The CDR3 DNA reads TGTGCCAGCAGTTCCCTCTGGGGGGAGACCTACAATGAGCAGTTCTTC. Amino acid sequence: CASSSLWGETYNEQFF.

The CDR3 DNA reads as TGTGCCAGCAGTCATCCGGGACAGTCCTACGAGCAGTACTTC. Its protein is CASSHPGQSYEQYF. The gene calls are TRBV25-1 and TRBJ2-7; TRBD1 aligns across 7 bases. The CDR3 extends over 14 amino acids. The V and J ends lost 5 bases and 1 base, in that order; junction bases with no gene match: 5. Germline lookup yields CDR1 MGHDK and CDR2 SYGVNS.

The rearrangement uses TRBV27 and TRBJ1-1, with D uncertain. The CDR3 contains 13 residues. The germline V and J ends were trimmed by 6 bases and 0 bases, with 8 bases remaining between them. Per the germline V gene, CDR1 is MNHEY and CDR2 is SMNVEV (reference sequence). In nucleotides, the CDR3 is TGTGCCAGCAGCAGTAGCTTGAACACTGAAGCTTTCTTT. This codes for CASSSSLNTEAFF.

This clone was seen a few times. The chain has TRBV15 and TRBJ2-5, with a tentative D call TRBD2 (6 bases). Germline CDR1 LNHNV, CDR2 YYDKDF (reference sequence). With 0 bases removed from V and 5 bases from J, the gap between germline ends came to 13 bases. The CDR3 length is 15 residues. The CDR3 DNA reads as TGTGCCACCAGCAGAGATTTAGGGAGCGGGGAGACCCAGTACTTC. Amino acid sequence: CATSRDLGSGETQYF.

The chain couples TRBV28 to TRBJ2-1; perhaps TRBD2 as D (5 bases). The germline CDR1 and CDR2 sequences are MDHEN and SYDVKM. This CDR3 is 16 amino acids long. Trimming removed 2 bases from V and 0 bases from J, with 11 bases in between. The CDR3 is CASSLKRLSSYNEQFF. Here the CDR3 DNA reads TGTGCCAGCAGTTTAAAGCGGTTGAGCTCCTACAATGAGCAGTTCTTC.

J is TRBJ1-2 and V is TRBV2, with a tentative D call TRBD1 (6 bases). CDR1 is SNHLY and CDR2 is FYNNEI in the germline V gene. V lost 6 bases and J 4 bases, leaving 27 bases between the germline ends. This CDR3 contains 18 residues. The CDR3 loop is CASSANRERGLIGYGYTF. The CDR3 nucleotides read TGTGCCAGCAGCGCAAACAGGGAACGCGGGCTAATCGGCTATGGCTACACCTTC.

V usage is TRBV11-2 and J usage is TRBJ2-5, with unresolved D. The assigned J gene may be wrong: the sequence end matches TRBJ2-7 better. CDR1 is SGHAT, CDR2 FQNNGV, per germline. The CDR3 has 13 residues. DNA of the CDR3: TGTGCCAGCAGCGACAACCGTCCATACGAGCAGTACTTC. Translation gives CASSDNRPYEQYF.

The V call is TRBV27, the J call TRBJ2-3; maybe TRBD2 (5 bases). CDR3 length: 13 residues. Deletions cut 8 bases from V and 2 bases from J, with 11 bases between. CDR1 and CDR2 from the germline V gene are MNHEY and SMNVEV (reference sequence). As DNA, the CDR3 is TGTGCCAGCGGAGCGCGGGTCACAGATACGCAGTATTTT. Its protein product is CASGARVTDTQYF.

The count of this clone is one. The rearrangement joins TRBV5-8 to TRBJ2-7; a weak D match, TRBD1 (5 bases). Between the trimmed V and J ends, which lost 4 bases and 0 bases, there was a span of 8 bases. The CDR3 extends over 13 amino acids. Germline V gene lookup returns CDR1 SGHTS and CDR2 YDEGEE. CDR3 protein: CASSQDSSYEQYF. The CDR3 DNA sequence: TGTGCCAGCAGCCAAGACAGCTCCTACGAGCAGTACTTC.

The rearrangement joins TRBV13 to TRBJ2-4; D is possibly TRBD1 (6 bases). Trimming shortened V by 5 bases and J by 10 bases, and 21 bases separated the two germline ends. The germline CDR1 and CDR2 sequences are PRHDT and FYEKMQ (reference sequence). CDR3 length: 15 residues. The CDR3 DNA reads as TGTGCCAGCAGCACCGGCAGGGGTTTAGCCCGAATTCAGTACTTC. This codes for CASSTGRGLARIQYF.

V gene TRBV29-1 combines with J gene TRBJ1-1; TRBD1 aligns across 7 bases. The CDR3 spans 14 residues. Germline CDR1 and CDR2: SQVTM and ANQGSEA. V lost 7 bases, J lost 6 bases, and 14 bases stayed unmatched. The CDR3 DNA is TGCAGCGCCTGGGTCTGGGACAGAGAGGCTGAAGCTTTCTTT. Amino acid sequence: CSAWVWDREAEAFF.

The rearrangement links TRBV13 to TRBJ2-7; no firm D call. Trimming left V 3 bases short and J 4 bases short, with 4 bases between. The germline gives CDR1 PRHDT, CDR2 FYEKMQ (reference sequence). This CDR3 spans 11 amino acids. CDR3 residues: CASSFKYEQYF. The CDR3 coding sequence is TGTGCCAGCAGCTTTAAATACGAGCAGTACTTC.

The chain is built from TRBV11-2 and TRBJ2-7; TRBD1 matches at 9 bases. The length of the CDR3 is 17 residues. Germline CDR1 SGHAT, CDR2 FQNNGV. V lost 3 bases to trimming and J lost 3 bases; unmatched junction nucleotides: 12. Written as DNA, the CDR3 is TGTGCCAGCAGCTTGGCAATACAGGGGGCGCCGGACTACGAGCAGTACTTC. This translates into CASSLAIQGAPDYEQYF.

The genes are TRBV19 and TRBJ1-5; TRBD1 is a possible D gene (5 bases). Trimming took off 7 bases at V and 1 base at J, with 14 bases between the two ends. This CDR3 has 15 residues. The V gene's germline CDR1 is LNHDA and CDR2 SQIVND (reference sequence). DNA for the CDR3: TGTGCCAGTATTCTAGGACACTCCAGCAATCAGCCCCAGCATTTT. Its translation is CASILGHSSNQPQHF.

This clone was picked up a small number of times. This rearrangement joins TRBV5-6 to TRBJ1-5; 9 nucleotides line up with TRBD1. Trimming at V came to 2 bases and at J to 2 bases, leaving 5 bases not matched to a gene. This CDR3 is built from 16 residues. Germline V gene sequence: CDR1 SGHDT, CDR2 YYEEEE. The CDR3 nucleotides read TGTGCCAGCAGCTTCCGGACAGGGGAAGGCAATCAGCCCCAGCATTTT. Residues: CASSFRTGEGNQPQHF.

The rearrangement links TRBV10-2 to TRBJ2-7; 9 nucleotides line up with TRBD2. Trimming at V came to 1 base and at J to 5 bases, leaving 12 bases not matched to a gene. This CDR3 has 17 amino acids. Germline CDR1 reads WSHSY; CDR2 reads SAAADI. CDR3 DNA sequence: TGCGCCAGCAGTGAGTTCTCGGCGGGAGGGCCCGGGGACGAGCAGTACTTC. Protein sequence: CASSEFSAGGPGDEQYF.

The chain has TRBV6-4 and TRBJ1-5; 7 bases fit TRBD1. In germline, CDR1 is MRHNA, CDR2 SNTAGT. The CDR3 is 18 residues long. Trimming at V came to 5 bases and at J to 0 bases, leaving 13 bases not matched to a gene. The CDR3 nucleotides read TGTGCCAGCAGTCCAGGGACAGACTTCTCTTATAGCAATCAGCCCCAGCATTTT. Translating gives CASSPGTDFSYSNQPQHF.

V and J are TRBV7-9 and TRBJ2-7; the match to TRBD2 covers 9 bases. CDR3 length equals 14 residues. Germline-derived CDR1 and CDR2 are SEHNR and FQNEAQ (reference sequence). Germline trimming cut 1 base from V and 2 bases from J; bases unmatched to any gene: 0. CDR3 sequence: CASSLGGGAYEQYF. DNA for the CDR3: TGTGCCAGCAGCTTAGGCGGGGGGGCCTACGAGCAGTACTTC.

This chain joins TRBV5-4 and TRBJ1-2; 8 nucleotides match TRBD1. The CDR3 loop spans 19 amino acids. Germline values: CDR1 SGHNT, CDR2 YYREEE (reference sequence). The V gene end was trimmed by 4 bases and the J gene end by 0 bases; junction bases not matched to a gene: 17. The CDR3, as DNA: TGTGCCAGCAGCGACCAGACAGGGGCAGAACCCCTTTCTAACTATGGCTACACCTTC. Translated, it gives CASSDQTGAEPLSNYGYTF.

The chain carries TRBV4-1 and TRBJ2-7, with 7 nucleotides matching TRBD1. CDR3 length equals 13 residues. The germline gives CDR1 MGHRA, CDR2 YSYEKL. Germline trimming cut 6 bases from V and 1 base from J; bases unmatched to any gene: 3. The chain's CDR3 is CASRSGQSYEQYF. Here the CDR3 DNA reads TGCGCCAGCAGATCGGGACAGTCCTACGAGCAGTACTTC.